The clone carrying this T cell receptor (beta chain) was found a few times. Its antigen remains unknown. The CDR3 contains 14 residues. V shed 5 bases and J 8 bases; nucleotides not matched to a gene: 14. Germline V gene lookup returns CDR1 SQVTM and CDR2 ANQGSEA. The PCR ran on 60 Vbeta and 13 Jbeta primers. Method: immunoSEQ multiplex PCR; TCRdb's copy keeps in-frame clones and lacks some. The table has 110,000 to 150,000 clones, around 70% seen once. The sample comes from a study of cytomegalovirus exposure and HLA in healthy donors. Study observations and caveats: Sequencing probably produced one cluster of sequence variants that were highly shared.

The chain joins TRBV29-1 to TRBJ1-1; TRBD1 agrees at 7 bases. Sequencing was performed on PBMCs. The clonotype was recovered from a woman aged 60-75 years in good health and CMV-seropositive. Here the CDR3 reads CSVLLRTGPGEAFF. CDR3 nucleotide sequence: TGCAGCGTTCTCCTCCGGACAGGCCCCGGCGAAGCTTTCTTT.